This T cell receptor (beta chain) was identified in a study of breast tumors, draining lymph nodes, adjacent tissues. Study-wide findings and caveats: Tumors had less TCR diversity than lymph nodes, more than nontumor tissue.

Breast cancer patients provided tissue from their axillary draining lymph nodes. The CDR3 contains 16 residues. Germline assignment: CDR1 SGHRS and CDR2 YFSETQ. The ends were cut back, 0 bases at V and 6 bases at J, with 19 bases in the middle. Each CDR3 protein is one row after TCRdb ran MiXCR on the multiplex PCR reads. The sample carries more than 250,000 distinct CDR3 sequences, 30% to 35% recorded once. Concerning this clonotype: Its antigen is as yet unknown.

The sequencing sample was made of axillary lymph node tissue. The clonotype originates from a female donor with breast cancer. Some clones in this sample may be carry-over from other donors' samples. The chain links TRBV5-1 to TRBJ2-7, with D possibly TRBD1 on 6 matching bases. CDR3 sequence reads: CASSLATGGITCEQYF. In DNA, the CDR3 is TGCGCCAGCAGCTTGGCGACAGGAGGTATCACCTGCGAGCAGTACTTC.